This TCR beta chain stems from a study of T cells in women clearing cervical HPV infection. Across the whole study: Only a few women had HLA typing results available.

Only in-frame clones appear in the TCRdb table, and some are missing; sequencing was by immunoSEQ multiplex PCR. Its clone listing holds some 9,800 clones. The V end lost 5 bases, the J end lost 2 bases, and 10 bases lay between the germline ends. Germline V gives CDR1 KGHSH, CDR2 LQKENI. The CDR3 runs 14 residues. As regards this clone: The read ends 3 residues shy of where the CDR3 ends; the end is completed using the germline J gene.

The sequenced sample was blood buffy coat. The receptor's source is a woman aged 18 to 69 with a cervical HPV16 infection that either progressed to CIN3+ or cleared (not recorded which). This chain uses TRBV18 with TRBJ1-5; D uncertain. The CDR3 spells CASSDLAGNQPQHF. The part of the CDR3 DNA that was read is TGTGCCAGCTCAGATCTCGCGGGCAATCAGCCC.